These 2 T cell receptor beta chains came from one sample sequenced in a study of blood T cell repertoires in COVID-19. Libraries were prepared by immunoSEQ multiplex PCR; TCRdb keeps only in-frame clonotypes and omits some of them. The sample contains roughly 230,000 clones, about 87% of which appear only once. Sequenced input: peripheral blood. The receptor set was obtained from a man aged 70-80 years with acute or convalescent COVID-19.

This rearrangement joins TRBV28 to TRBJ2-3, with 8 bases lining up with TRBD2. Trimming removed 5 bases from V and 1 base from J; junction bases left unmatched: 11. Per germline, CDR1 MDHEN and CDR2 SYDVKM. This CDR3 spans 17 amino acids. The CDR3 DNA sequence: TGTGCCAGCAGTCCTCCGGGGAGCGGGGGCCGCACAGATACGCAGTATTTT. Encoded protein: CASSPPGSGGRTDTQYF.

This chain links TRBV5-4 with TRBJ2-2; TRBD1 might be the D (5 bases). This CDR3 has 15 amino acids. The V end lost 1 base, the J end lost 5 bases, and 12 bases lay between the germline ends. Germline V gene sequence: CDR1 SGHNT, CDR2 YYREEE (reference sequence). This CDR3 is CASSLWGQETGELFF. The CDR3 DNA is TGTGCCAGCAGCTTGTGGGGCCAGGAGACCGGGGAGCTGTTTTTT.